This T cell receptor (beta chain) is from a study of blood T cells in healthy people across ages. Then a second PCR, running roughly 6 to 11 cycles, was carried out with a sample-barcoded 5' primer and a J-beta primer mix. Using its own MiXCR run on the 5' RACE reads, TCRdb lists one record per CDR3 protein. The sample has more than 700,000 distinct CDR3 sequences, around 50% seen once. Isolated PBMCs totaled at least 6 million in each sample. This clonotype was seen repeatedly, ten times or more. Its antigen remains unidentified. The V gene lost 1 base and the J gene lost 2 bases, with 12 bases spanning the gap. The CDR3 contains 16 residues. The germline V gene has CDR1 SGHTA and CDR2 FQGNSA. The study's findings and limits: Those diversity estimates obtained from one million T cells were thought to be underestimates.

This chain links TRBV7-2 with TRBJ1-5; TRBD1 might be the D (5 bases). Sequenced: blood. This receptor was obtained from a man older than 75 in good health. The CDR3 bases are TGTGCCAGCAGCTTAGGGTCAGGGCCGGGCAATCAGCCCCAGCATTTT. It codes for CASSLGSGPGNQPQHF.